Only a few counts were recorded for the clone carrying this T cell receptor beta chain. Its antigen is currently unknown. Each of the patients experienced relapse following autologous stem cell transplantation, and their brentuximab vedotin exposure differed. Complete response, partial response or progressive disease was each patient's best response. Libraries were prepared by immunoSEQ multiplex PCR; TCRdb keeps only in-frame clonotypes and omits some of them. The top ten clones hold 2.8% of a sample with 35,000 to 50,000 clones, approximately 70% of them seen once. The data were obtained in a study of PD-1 blockade in classical Hodgkin lymphoma. The germline V gene encodes CDR1 SQVTM and CDR2 ANQGSEA. V shed 5 bases and J 7 bases; nucleotides not matched to a gene: 8. The CDR3 is made up of 13 amino acids. Study-level points and caveats: Relative to healthy donors, newly diagnosed patients reportedly had lower baseline TCR diversity, which was reported as lower still in relapsed/refractory patients. At C4D1, TCR diversity had climbed significantly for CD4+ cells, though not for CD8+ cells. Causes of the repertoire differences remain undefined, possibly disease activity or prior therapy.

The receptor comes from a human donor with classical Hodgkin lymphoma. Sequenced here: peripheral blood mononuclear cells (PBMCs), sampled before the second cycle of nivolumab. This chain joins TRBV29-1 and TRBJ2-1; 7 positions match TRBD1. The CDR3 here is CSVFAGTANEQFF. As DNA, the CDR3 is TGCAGCGTTTTTGCCGGGACAGCAAATGAGCAGTTCTTC.